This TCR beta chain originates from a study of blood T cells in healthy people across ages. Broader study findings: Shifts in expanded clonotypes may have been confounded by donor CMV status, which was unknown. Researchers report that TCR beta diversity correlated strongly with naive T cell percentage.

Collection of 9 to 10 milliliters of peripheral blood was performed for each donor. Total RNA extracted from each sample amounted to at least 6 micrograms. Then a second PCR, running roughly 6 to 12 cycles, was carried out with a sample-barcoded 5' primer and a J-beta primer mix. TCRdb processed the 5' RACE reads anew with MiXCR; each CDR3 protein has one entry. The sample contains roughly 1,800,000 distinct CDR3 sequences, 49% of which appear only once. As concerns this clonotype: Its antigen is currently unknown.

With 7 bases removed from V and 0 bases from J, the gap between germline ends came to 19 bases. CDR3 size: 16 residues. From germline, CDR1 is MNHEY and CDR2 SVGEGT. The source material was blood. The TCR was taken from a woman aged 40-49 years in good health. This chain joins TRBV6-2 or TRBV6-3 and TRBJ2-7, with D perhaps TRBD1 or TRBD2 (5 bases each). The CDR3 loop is CASTSIPPGPSYEQYF. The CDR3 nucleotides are TGTGCCAGCACCTCAATACCTCCGGGACCCTCCTACGAGCAGTACTTC.